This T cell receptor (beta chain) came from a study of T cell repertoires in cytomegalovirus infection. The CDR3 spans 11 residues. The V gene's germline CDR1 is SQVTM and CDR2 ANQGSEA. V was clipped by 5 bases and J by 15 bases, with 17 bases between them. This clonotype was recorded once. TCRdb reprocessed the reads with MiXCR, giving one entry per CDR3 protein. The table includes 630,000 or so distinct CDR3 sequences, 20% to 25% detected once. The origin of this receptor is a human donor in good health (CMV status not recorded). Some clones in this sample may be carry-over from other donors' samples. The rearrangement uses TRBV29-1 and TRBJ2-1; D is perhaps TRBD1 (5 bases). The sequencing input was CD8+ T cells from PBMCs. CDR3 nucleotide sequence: TGCAGCGTTTCCTTAGGGGAACGTCGGTTCTTC. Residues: CSVSLGERRFF.